These 22 T cell receptor beta chains originate from one sample sequenced in a study of beta chain features in type 1 diabetes (dated by TCRdb to the late 2010s). Library method: the immunoSEQ multiplex PCR assay. The High Capacity cDNA Reverse Transcription Kit was used to reverse transcribe all of the isolated RNA, meaning that expressed TCRB transcripts were what got sequenced. TCRdb limited this immuneACCESS table to in-frame rearrangements with V and J called. A share of clones is missing; checked studies link under half to unresolved V genes, and the rest is unexplained. The sample table records around 310,000 clones; roughly 12% of these occur just once. Together, the top ten hold around 0.016% of the sample. Here is what the overall study found, with its caveats: Type 1 diabetes patients showed a moderate but significant shortening of TCRB CDR3 length in all four CD4+ subsets.

These TCRs' antigens remain unknown. Sequenced input: naive CD4+ T cells from blood. The sample's cell subset or site label, in plain terms: true naive CD4+ T cells. The source is a woman aged 18-35 years with type 1 diabetes.

The chain employs TRBV7-9 and TRBJ1-2, with 7 bases lining up with TRBD1. Germline V lookup: CDR1 SEHNR, CDR2 FQNEAQ (reference sequence). Trimming cost V 5 bases and J 4 bases; bases outside gene matches: 10. CDR3 length: 15 residues. In nucleotides, the CDR3 is TGTGCCAGCAGCCCAGGGGGGCAGGGCCTCTATGGCTACACCTTC. Translating gives CASSPGGQGLYGYTF.

This clone appeared a few times. CDR3 bases: TGTGCCAGCAGTTTAAGACTAGCGGGAGGTCGGGAGTTCTTC. Translated: CASSLRLAGGREFF. The chain joins TRBV27 to TRBJ2-1; 13 bases map to TRBD2. The J segment lost 14 bases and the V segment lost 2 bases, leaving 6 bases of the junction unmatched. This CDR3 is built from 14 residues. The germline V gene encodes CDR1 MNHEY and CDR2 SMNVEV (reference sequence).

This rearrangement joins TRBV9 to TRBJ2-1; no definite D call. The length of the CDR3 is 17 residues. The germline CDR1 and CDR2 sequences are SGDLS and YYNGEE. Deletions cut 0 bases from V and 3 bases from J, with 16 bases between. CDR3: CASSVGVNSGIYNEQFF. The CDR3 nucleotides are TGTGCCAGCAGCGTAGGAGTTAACAGTGGAATCTACAATGAGCAGTTCTTC.

For the CDR3, the DNA is TGTGCCAGCAGCTCACGGAGCGGGAGAAGTACCGGGGAGCTGTTTTTT. This encodes CASSSRSGRSTGELFF. This sequence joins TRBV5-4 and TRBJ2-2; 8 positions agree with TRBD2. The trim removed 3 bases at V and 5 bases at J, leaving 9 bases unmatched. The CDR3 loop spans 16 amino acids. The germline CDR1 and CDR2 sequences are SGHNT and YYREEE (reference sequence).

This clone has a handful of counts. The chain carries TRBV12-5 and TRBJ2-1; D unclear. Germline lookup yields CDR1 LGHNT and CDR2 FRNRAP. This CDR3 has 15 residues. V was cut by 6 bases and J by 3 bases, with 15 bases left in between. Written as DNA, the CDR3 is TGTGCTAGTGGAGGTGGCGGTACAAGCTACAATGAGCAGTTCTTC. Its protein is CASGGGGTSYNEQFF.

This clone occurred a few times. The chain links TRBV6-1 to TRBJ1-5; TRBD1 matches at 7 bases. The germline V gene has CDR1 MNHNS and CDR2 SASEGT. Trimming cost V 6 bases and J 3 bases; bases outside gene matches: 8. CDR3 size: 15 residues. The CDR3 nucleotides are TGTGCCAGCAGACCAGGGACAGCCAACAATCAGCCCCAGCATTTT. Translating it yields CASRPGTANNQPQHF.

In its sample, this clone was seen a few times. The rearrangement joins TRBV5-1 to TRBJ2-5; D may be TRBD2 (6 bases). CDR1 SGHRS and CDR2 YFSETQ come from the germline V gene. V gave up 0 bases and J gave up 5 bases, with 14 bases separating them. This CDR3 comprises 15 residues. CDR3 coding DNA: TGCGCCAGCAGCTTGGCATCCGCCCTAGCGGAGACCCAGTACTTC. As protein: CASSLASALAETQYF.

This clone was counted a few times. The chain couples TRBV30 to TRBJ2-3; 7 bases are a match to TRBD2. Trimming cost V 2 bases and J 2 bases; bases outside gene matches: 10. CDR1 is GTSNPN, CDR2 SVGIG, per germline (reference sequence). This CDR3 is 16 amino acids long. The CDR3 DNA reads TGTGCCTGGAGTATGGGCGGGAGCCCCTTCACAGATACGCAGTATTTT. The encoded protein is CAWSMGGSPFTDTQYF.

This chain joins TRBV30 and TRBJ2-1; TRBD2 matches at 7 bases. The V and J ends lost 1 base and 6 bases, in that order; junction bases with no gene match: 9. Germline-derived CDR1 and CDR2 are GTSNPN and SVGIG (reference sequence). This CDR3 comprises 15 residues. In DNA form, the CDR3 reads TGTGCCTGGAGTGGCGGGCGGGAGAAGTTCAATGAGCAGTTCTTC. Its protein product is CAWSGGREKFNEQFF.

The chain uses TRBV30 and TRBJ2-7, with 7 bases fitting TRBD1. This CDR3 contains 13 residues. Germline-derived CDR1 and CDR2 are GTSNPN and SVGIG (reference sequence). The V segment lost 1 base and the J segment 3 bases; nucleotides outside the gene matches: 3. The CDR3 loop reads CAWSADRDYEQYF. DNA for the CDR3: TGTGCCTGGAGTGCCGACAGGGACTACGAGCAGTACTTC.

The V call is TRBV2, the J call TRBJ2-3, with 10 bases that match TRBD2. The CDR3 has 18 amino acids. Trimming removed 0 bases from V and 3 bases from J; junction bases left unmatched: 9. Per the germline V gene, CDR1 is SNHLY and CDR2 is FYNNEI. The CDR3 nucleotides read TGTGCCAGCAGTGAAGCTCCCCTCGGACTAGCGGAGACAGATACGCAGTATTTT. Residues: CASSEAPLGLAETDTQYF.

V gene TRBV6-1 combines with J gene TRBJ2-3; no definite D call. This CDR3 comprises 13 residues. Between the trimmed V and J ends, which lost 7 bases and 0 bases, there was a span of 8 bases. Per germline, CDR1 MNHNS and CDR2 SASEGT. CDR3 coding DNA: TGTGCCAGCACCGGTTCTAGCACAGATACGCAGTATTTT. It yields the protein CASTGSSTDTQYF.

This chain links TRBV30 with TRBJ2-2; 7 nucleotides line up with TRBD1. CDR3 length: 14 amino acids. Germline CDR1 GTSNPN, CDR2 SVGIG (reference sequence). V was pared by 4 bases and J by 5 bases, with 7 bases of the junction left unmatched. DNA of the CDR3: TGTGCCTGGAAGCCTGGGACAGTAACCGGGGAGCTGTTTTTT. It codes for CAWKPGTVTGELFF.

This clone was seen a single time. The V call is TRBV11-2, the J call TRBJ2-3; 11 bases are shared with TRBD2. This CDR3 has 15 residues. Losses at the gene ends were 6 bases for V and 5 bases for J; bases not matched to a gene: 7. Germline V lookup: CDR1 SGHAT, CDR2 FQNNGV. CDR3: CASRELAGVLDTQYF. DNA for the CDR3: TGTGCCAGCAGAGAACTAGCGGGAGTTTTAGATACGCAGTATTTT. Variable domain in full (rest from reference TRBV11-2 and TRBJ2-3): EAGVAQSPRYKIIEKRQSVAFWCNPISGHATLYWYQQILGQGPKLLIQFQNNGVVDDSQLPKDRFSAERLKGVDSTLKIQPAKLEDSAVYLCASRELAGVLDTQYFGPGTRLTVL.

This clone was seen only a few times. This sequence joins TRBV30 and TRBJ2-7; a possible D gene is TRBD2 (5 bases). The length of the CDR3 is 16 residues. V was trimmed by 2 bases and J by 1 base, leaving 18 bases between them. The germline gives CDR1 GTSNPN, CDR2 SVGIG (reference sequence). The CDR3 bases are TGTGCCTGGAGTCCTATGTGGCGGACTTTTTCCTACGAGCAGTACTTC. This translates into CAWSPMWRTFSYEQYF.

The rearrangement links TRBV5-1 to TRBJ2-1, with 8 bases fitting TRBD2. Trimming took 4 bases from V and 6 from J; bases not matched to a gene: 21. This CDR3 region has 19 residues. CDR1 is SGHRS, CDR2 YFSETQ, per germline. In DNA, the CDR3 is TGCGCCAGCAGCACCTCCCCTTTATTCCAGCGGGAGCCGGGCAATGAGCAGTTCTTC. Translation gives CASSTSPLFQREPGNEQFF.

This clone was seen more than once but under ten times. V usage is TRBV9 and J usage is TRBJ1-6; 7 bases agree with TRBD1. After removal of 4 bases from V and 10 bases from J, the junction contained 8 bases not matched to a gene. Germline CDR1 SGDLS, CDR2 YYNGEE. The CDR3 runs 14 residues. The CDR3 DNA reads as TGTGCCAGCAGCATCACAGGGGAGAACTCACCCCTCCACTTT. It is translated as CASSITGENSPLHF.

In its sample, this clone was seen a few times. V is TRBV6-5 and J is TRBJ2-1; TRBD2 aligns across 7 bases. V dropped 0 bases and J dropped 1; count of bases not matched to a gene: 3. CDR1 is MNHEY, CDR2 SVGAGI, per germline. This CDR3 is built from 16 residues. The CDR3 nucleotides are TGTGCCAGCAGTTACTCGGTACTAGCGTCCTACAATGAGCAGTTCTTC. Its protein product is CASSYSVLASYNEQFF.

The chain employs TRBV28 and TRBJ2-7; 12 nucleotides match TRBD1. Germline CDR1 reads MDHEN; CDR2 reads SYDVKM. CDR3 size: 14 residues. Trimming cost V 3 bases and J 6 bases; bases outside gene matches: 3. As DNA, the CDR3 is TGTGCCAGCAGTTTCCGGGACAGGGGGCGCGAGCAGTACTTC. Residues: CASSFRDRGREQYF.

CDR3 bases: TGTGCCACCAGCAGAGATACGGGCGCGGGAGGGCTTTTGAGGGAGCAGTACGTC. Its translation is CATSRDTGAGGLLREQYV. This chain connects TRBV15 to TRBJ2-7, with 9 bases fitting TRBD2. The CDR3 consists of 18 residues. Trimming at V came to 0 bases and at J to 7 bases, leaving 16 bases not matched to a gene. In germline, CDR1 is LNHNV, CDR2 YYDKDF (reference sequence).

The chain carries TRBV5-1 and TRBJ2-1; TRBD2 agrees at 10 bases. V lost 4 bases and J lost 5; bases outside the gene matches: 9. Germline assignment: CDR1 SGHRS and CDR2 YFSETQ. This CDR3 has 16 residues. The CDR3 loop is CASSKKREGPNNEQFF. CDR3 nucleotide sequence: TGCGCCAGCAGCAAAAAGCGGGAGGGCCCCAACAATGAGCAGTTCTTC.

A few counts support this clone. CDR3 nucleotide sequence: TGTGCCAGCAGCCGAGGACAGGGGCCTACAGATACGCAGTATTTT. This translates into CASSRGQGPTDTQYF. The rearrangement joins TRBV4-2 to TRBJ2-3; 9 bases map to TRBD1. The CDR3 runs to 15 residues. The V segment lost 4 bases and the J segment 3 bases; nucleotides outside the gene matches: 5. Germline loops: CDR1 LGHNA, CDR2 YNFKEQ.